This TCR beta chain was identified in a study of cytomegalovirus exposure and HLA in healthy donors. Study-wide background: Some 85 million unique TCRs, all from HLA-typed donors, were included in an early release of the data.

The CDR3 is made up of 13 amino acids. Germline assignment: CDR1 LNHNV and CDR2 YYDKDF (reference sequence). V lost 4 bases and J 2 bases, leaving 9 bases between the germline ends. Study conclusions and caveats: Donors belonging to an Asian-associated ancestry cluster reportedly showed fewer N-insertions in productive TCRs than the roughly 670-donor mean, according to what a later analysis found.

On this clone: Its specificity is unknown.

60 Vbeta and 13 Jbeta primers were used in PCR. In the authors' workflow: It was a later analysis that counted about 80 million unique TCR beta chains, of which roughly 11 million were shared. Using immunoSEQ multiplex PCR, the repertoire was profiled, and TCRdb retains in-frame clones only, with some absent. V, J and clone size reflect that table, while D and trimming were determined from the DNA. Seen here are around 140,000 clones, around 90% observed once, and the top ten hold roughly 0.53%. The J gene is TRBJ2-7, the V gene TRBV15; D not resolved. The clonotype was recovered from a woman aged 35 to 49 in good health and CMV-seronegative. The sequenced material came from PBMCs. CDR3 residues: CATSTNSAYEQYF. The CDR3 nucleotides are TGTGCCACCAGCACGAACTCTGCCTACGAGCAGTACTTC.